This T cell receptor beta chain was captured by sequencing in a study of cytomegalovirus exposure and HLA in healthy donors. Study results and limitations: Association of 15,000 to 20,000 TCR beta sequences with HLA alleles was found at 0.05 false discovery rate in a later analysis.

The PCR ran on 60 Vbeta and 13 Jbeta primers. Some clones are missing from TCRdb's copy, which holds only in-frame ones; the method was immunoSEQ multiplex PCR. The sample records fewer than 150,000 clones, around 74% being singletons. The germline V gene encodes CDR1 LNHDA and CDR2 SQIVND (reference sequence). Trimming removed 6 bases from V and 2 bases from J, with 11 bases in between. This CDR3 contains 14 residues. Comments on this clone: As yet, its antigen is unknown.

This receptor was taken from a man younger than 45 in good health and CMV-seronegative. Sequencing used PBMCs. V usage is TRBV19 and J usage is TRBJ1-3; D is undetermined. The CDR3 bases are TGTGCCAGTAGCCCGAGCGGGGCTGGAAACACCATATATTTT. Protein product: CASSPSGAGNTIYF.